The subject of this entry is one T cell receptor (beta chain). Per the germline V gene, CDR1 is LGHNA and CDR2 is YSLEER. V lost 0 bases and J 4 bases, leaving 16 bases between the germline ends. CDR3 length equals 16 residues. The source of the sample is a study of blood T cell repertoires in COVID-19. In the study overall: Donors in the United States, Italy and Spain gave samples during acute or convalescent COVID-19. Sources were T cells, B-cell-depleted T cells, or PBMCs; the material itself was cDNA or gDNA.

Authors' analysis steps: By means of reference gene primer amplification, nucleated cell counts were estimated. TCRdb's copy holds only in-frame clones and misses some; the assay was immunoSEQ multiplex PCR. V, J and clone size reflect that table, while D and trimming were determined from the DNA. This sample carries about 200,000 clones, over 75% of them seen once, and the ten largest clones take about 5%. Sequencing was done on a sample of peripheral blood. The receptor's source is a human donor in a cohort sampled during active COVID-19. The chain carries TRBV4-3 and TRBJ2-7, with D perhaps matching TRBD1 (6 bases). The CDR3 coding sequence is TGCGCCAGCAGCCAAGATAGGGCAGGGGCATTATACGAGCAGTACTTC. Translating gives CASSQDRAGALYEQYF.